These T cell receptor beta chains were read from a single sample in a study of blood T cell repertoires in COVID-19. The repertoire was sequenced with immunoSEQ multiplex PCR; TCRdb's copy has only in-frame clones and lacks some. The table lists fewer than 95,000 clones, around 72% of them singletons, with 14% in the top ten. The specimen was peripheral blood. The receptors come from a woman aged 80 or older with acute or convalescent COVID-19. The CDR3 runs from the conserved cysteine through the conserved F or W. The D gene is left open where the match is weak. A row's size may be missing; if present it is once, few, many or a size class.

>.|.|TRBJ1-1|TRBV21-1
TGTGCCAGCAGCAAAGAGAAGGCAGCGTCTTACCAGAACACTGAAGCTTTCTTT
CASSKEKAASYQNTEAFF
>.|.|TRBJ1-5|TRBV3-1/TRBV3-2
TGTGCCAGCAGCCCACCGGAGGGAAAAAGGGGAGGCAATCAGCCCCAGCATTTT
CASSPPEGKRGGNQPQHF
>.|.|TRBJ1-1|TRBV29-1
TGCAGCGTTGAGGCCGGATTCCGGGAGACTGAAGCTTTCTTT
CSVEAGFRETEAFF
>.|TRBD1|TRBJ1-2|TRBV5-1
TGCGCCAGCTGGGAACAGGGGGAAGGAGGCTACACCTTC
CASWEQGEGGYTF
>.|.|TRBJ1-2|TRBV5-1
TGCGCCAGCAGCTTATCAACACAGCAAGGCTATGGCTACACCTTC
CASSLSTQQGYGYTF
>.|TRBD1|TRBJ2-5|TRBV3-1/TRBV3-2
TGTGCCAGCAGCCCTCGACAGGGAATCGAGACCCAGTACTTC
CASSPRQGIETQYF
>few|.|TRBJ2-7|TRBV6-5
TGTGCCAGCAGTTACGGGCCAAACCTCCGGGGCGAGCAGTACTTC
CASSYGPNLRGEQYF
>.|.|TRBJ2-3|TRBV24-1
TGTGCCACCGGCGAGGGTAGCACAGATACGCAGTATTTT
CATGEGSTDTQYF
>.|.|TRBJ1-1|TRBV4-2
TGTGCCAGCAGCCAAGAACGAGTTATGCAGAACACTGAAGCTTTCTTT
CASSQERVMQNTEAFF
>.|.|TRBJ1-2|TRBV19
TGTGCCAGTAGTACATTGCGGGGGCTCGGCTACACCTTC
CASSTLRGLGYTF
>.|.|TRBJ1-4|TRBV29-1
TGCAGCGTTTATGGTCCGGTTAGGGGGAAAACTAATGAAAAACTGTTTTTT
CSVYGPVRGKTNEKLFF
>.|.|TRBJ2-7|TRBV4-2
TGTGCCAGCAGCCAAGATCTCAAGGGGGACGAGCAGTACTTC
CASSQDLKGDEQYF
>.|TRBD1|TRBJ2-7|TRBV9
TGTGCCAGCAGCGTAGGGACAGGGAGCGGCTACGAGCAGTACTTC
CASSVGTGSGYEQYF
>.|TRBD1|TRBJ2-3|TRBV12-5
TGTGCTAGTGGAACAGGGGTAGGCGATACGCAGTATTTT
CASGTGVGDTQYF
>.|TRBD1|TRBJ2-3|TRBV30
TGTGCCTGGGACCTGGGACAGGGGAACACAGATACGCAGTATTTT
CAWDLGQGNTDTQYF
>.|TRBD1|TRBJ1-6|TRBV30
TGTGCCTGGAGTTGGACAGGGGTAAATTCACCCCTCCACTTT
CAWSWTGVNSPLHF
>.|.|TRBJ1-2|TRBV29-1
TGCAGCGTTGAGACTCCCCCTAGAAATAAGGGCTACACCTTC
CSVETPPRNKGYTF
>.|.|TRBJ1-1|TRBV7-3
TGTGCCAGCAGCGGGGGAGGTTTCACTGAAGCTTTCTTT
CASSGGGFTEAFF
>many|.|TRBJ2-5|TRBV6-9
TGTGCCAGACGTTCGGGTAAAGAGACCCAGTACTTC
CARRSGKETQYF
>few|.|TRBJ1-2|TRBV10-3
TGTGCCATCAGTGTAGAGAACGGACTATTAGGCTACACCTTC
CAISVENGLLGYTF
>.|.|TRBJ2-3|TRBV6-2/TRBV6-3
TGTGCCAGCAGTTATTATTCGGGGGACACAGATACGCAGTATTTT
CASSYYSGDTDTQYF
>.|TRBD1|TRBJ1-2|TRBV10-2
TGCGCCAGCAGTGATTCCCGGACAGGGAAGCCTCCCTATGGCTACACCTTC
CASSDSRTGKPPYGYTF
>.|.|TRBJ1-2|TRBV7-9
TGTGCCAGCAGCTTACCGGGAGGGGCCACCCGTCGTGGCTACACCTTC
CASSLPGGATRRGYTF
>.|.|TRBJ2-3|TRBV9
TGTGCCAGCAGCGTAGGAGGGGGGGGCACAGATACGCAGTATTTT
CASSVGGGGTDTQYF
>.|.|TRBJ1-2|TRBV6-2/TRBV6-3
TGTGCCAGCAGTTATATGGGGCCCTATGGCTACACCTTC
CASSYMGPYGYTF
>.|.|TRBJ2-5|TRBV6-5
TGTGCCAGCAGTTCAAACCCAAATACAGGGTTCGAGACCCAGTACTTC
CASSSNPNTGFETQYF
>.|TRBD1|TRBJ1-2|TRBV10-3
TGTGCCATCAGTGAGCCGGGACAGGGCTTCTATGGCTACACCTTC
CAISEPGQGFYGYTF
>.|.|TRBJ1-2|TRBV3-1/TRBV3-2
TGTGCCAGCAGCCGGCAGGGCTCAGCTCACGGCATTAACTATGGCTACACCTTC
CASSRQGSAHGINYGYTF
>.|.|TRBJ2-3|TRBV7-2
TGTGCCAGCAGCTCTAACCGGGGGACAGATACGCAGTATTTT
CASSSNRGTDTQYF
>.|TRBD2|TRBJ2-3|TRBV5-1
TGCGCCAGCAGCTTGGCCCCTAGCGGGGGCACAGATACGCAGTATTTT
CASSLAPSGGTDTQYF
>few|TRBD1|TRBJ1-6|TRBV7-2
TGTGCCAGCAGCTTAAAGGGGGCTAATTCACCCCTCCACTTT
CASSLKGANSPLHF
>.|.|TRBJ1-2|TRBV11-2
TGTGCCAGCAGCTTAACTCGGTCCTATGGCTACACCTTC
CASSLTRSYGYTF
>.|TRBD1|TRBJ2-7|TRBV20-1
TGCAGTGCTAGTTCCGGGACAGGTGGCTCCTACGAGCAGTACTTC
CSASSGTGGSYEQYF
>few|TRBD2|TRBJ2-3|TRBV30
TGTGCCTGGAGTGTGGGACTAGCGGCCACCACAGATACGCAGTATTTT
CAWSVGLAATTDTQYF
>.|.|TRBJ2-2|TRBV11-1
TGTGCCAGCAGCTTAGGGGCCCGGAACACCGGGGAGCTGTTTTTT
CASSLGARNTGELFF
>.|.|TRBJ1-1|TRBV10-3
TGTGCCATGGGACGGACAGAGATGAACACTGAAGCTTTCTTT
CAMGRTEMNTEAFF
>.|TRBD2|TRBJ2-3|TRBV29-1
TGCAGCCTACGGGGGGGCGTGGTAGATACGCAGTATTTT
CSLRGGVVDTQYF
>.|.|TRBJ1-3|TRBV6-5
TGTGCCAGCAGTTACGGGGGGGGCTTTGGAAACACCATATATTTT
CASSYGGGFGNTIYF
>.|.|TRBJ1-6|TRBV10-3
TGTGCCATCAGGGGAGGTGATAATTCACCCCTCCACTTT
CAIRGGDNSPLHF
>.|TRBD1|TRBJ2-2|TRBV11-3
TGTGCCAGCAGCCCCGGGACAGGGGTCACCGGGGAGCTGTTTTTT
CASSPGTGVTGELFF
>.|.|TRBJ1-3|TRBV15
TGTGCCACCAGCAGAGGGGCGGGGCAGCTCTCTGGAAACACCATATATTTT
CATSRGAGQLSGNTIYF
>.|.|TRBJ1-1|TRBV18
TGTGCCAGCTCATCCCAGGGGTCGAACACTGAAGCTTTCTTT
CASSSQGSNTEAFF
>many|.|TRBJ1-2|TRBV14
TGTGCCAGCAGCCGTACATCTCCTTCCAGGACAGTCGATTATTTTACCAACTATGGCTACACCTTC
CASSRTSPSRTVDYFTNYGYTF
>once|.|TRBJ1-2|TRBV11-1
TGTGCCAGCAGCTTGCGGGGAGCCGCCTATGGCTACACCTTC
CASSLRGAAYGYTF
>once|TRBD1|TRBJ1-5|TRBV7-2
TGTGCCAGCAGCTCCGGGACAGACCTACCCCAGCATTTT
CASSSGTDLPQHF
>.|TRBD1|TRBJ1-5|TRBV18
TGTGCCAGCTCATATGGACAGGGGGACGATCAGCCCCAGCATTTT
CASSYGQGDDQPQHF
>.|TRBD2|TRBJ2-3|TRBV28
TGTGCCAGCAGTTTACCTAGCGGGGGCACAGATACGCAGTATTTT
CASSLPSGGTDTQYF
>.|.|TRBJ1-2|TRBV4-3
TGCGCCAGCAGCCAAGAATGGGCTCCTGACGCACCCCAAGGCTACACCTTC
CASSQEWAPDAPQGYTF